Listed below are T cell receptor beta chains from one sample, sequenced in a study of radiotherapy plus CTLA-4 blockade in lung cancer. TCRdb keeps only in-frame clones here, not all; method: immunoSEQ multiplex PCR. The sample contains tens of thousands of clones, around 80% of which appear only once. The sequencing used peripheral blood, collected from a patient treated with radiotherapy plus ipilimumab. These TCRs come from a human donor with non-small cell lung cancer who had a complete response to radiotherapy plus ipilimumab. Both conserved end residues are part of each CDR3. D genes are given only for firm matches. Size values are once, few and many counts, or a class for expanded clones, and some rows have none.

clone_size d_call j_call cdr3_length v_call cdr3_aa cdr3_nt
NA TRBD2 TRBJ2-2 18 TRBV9 CASSSRTSGSANTGELFF TGTGCCAGCAGCTCCCGGACTAGCGGGAGTGCGAACACCGGGGAGCTGTTTTTT
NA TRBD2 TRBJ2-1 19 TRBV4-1 CASSQDLASGPSSYNEQFF TGCGCCAGCAGCCAAGATTTGGCTAGCGGCCCGAGCTCCTACAATGAGCAGTTCTTC
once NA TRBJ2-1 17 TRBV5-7 CASSLEIGGTPHNEQFF TGTGCCAGCAGCTTGGAAATCGGCGGGACCCCGCACAATGAGCAGTTCTTC
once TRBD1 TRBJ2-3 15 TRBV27 CASSRDRASTDTQYF TGTGCCAGCAGCCGGGACAGGGCTAGCACAGATACGCAGTATTTT
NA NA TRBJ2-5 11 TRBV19 CASSMRETQYF TGTGCCAGTAGTATGCGAGAGACCCAGTACTTC
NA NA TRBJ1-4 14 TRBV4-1 CASSQPGKNNKLFF TGCGCCAGCAGCCAGCCAGGGAAAAACAATAAACTGTTTTTT
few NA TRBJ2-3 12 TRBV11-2 CASSSSTDTQYF TGTGCCAGCAGCTCTAGCACAGATACGCAGTATTTT
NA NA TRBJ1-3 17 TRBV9 CASSVEAGISSGNTIYF TGTGCCAGCAGCGTAGAGGCAGGGATCAGCTCTGGAAACACCATATATTTT
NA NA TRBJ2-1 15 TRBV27 CASRAAGAGINEQFF TGTGCCAGCAGGGCCGCGGGCGCCGGAATAAATGAGCAGTTCTTC
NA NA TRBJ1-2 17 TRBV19 CASSILGRATRPYGYTF TGTGCCAGTAGTATATTGGGCAGGGCGACAAGGCCCTATGGCTACACCTTC
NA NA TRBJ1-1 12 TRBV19 CASSMGRGSAFF TGTGCCAGTAGTATGGGCAGGGGATCAGCTTTCTTT
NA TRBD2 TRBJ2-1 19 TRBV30 CAWSSWTSGSIQSYNEQFF TGTGCCTGGAGTTCCTGGACTAGCGGGAGTATACAGTCCTACAATGAGCAGTTCTTC
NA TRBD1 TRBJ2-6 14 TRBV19 CASKDRPGANVLTF TGTGCCAGTAAGGACAGGCCGGGGGCCAACGTCCTGACTTTC
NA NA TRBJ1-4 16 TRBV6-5 CASSSLRRFTNEKLFF TGTGCCAGCAGTTCCCTCCGGAGATTTACTAATGAAAAACTGTTTTTT
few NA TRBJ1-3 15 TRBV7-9 CASSFGGVSGNTIYF TGTGCCAGCAGCTTCGGGGGGGTCTCTGGAAACACCATATATTTT
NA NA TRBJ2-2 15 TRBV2 CASSRQDTNTGELFF TGTGCCAGCAGTCGACAGGACACGAACACCGGGGAGCTGTTTTTT
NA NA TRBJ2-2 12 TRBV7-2 CASRLGHRELFF TGTGCCAGCAGATTGGGCCACCGGGAGCTGTTTTTT
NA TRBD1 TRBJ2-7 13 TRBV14 CASSPWTGYEQYF TGTGCCAGCAGCCCCTGGACAGGCTACGAGCAGTACTTC
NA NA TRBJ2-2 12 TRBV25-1 CASSSDTGELFF TGTGCCAGCAGTTCTGACACCGGGGAGCTGTTTTTT
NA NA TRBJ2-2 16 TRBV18 CASSPRAGEGSGELFF TGTGCCAGCTCACCACGGGCAGGCGAGGGATCCGGGGAGCTGTTTTTT
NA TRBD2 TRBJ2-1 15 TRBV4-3 CASSQEAGGNNEQFF TGCGCCAGCAGCCAAGAAGCGGGAGGGAACAATGAGCAGTTCTTC
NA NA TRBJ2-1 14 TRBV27 CASSLSSFYNEQFF TGTGCCAGCAGTTTATCGAGCTTTTACAATGAGCAGTTCTTC
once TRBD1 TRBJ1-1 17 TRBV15 CATSRGQQGRDNTEAFF TGTGCCACCAGCAGAGGCCAACAGGGGCGTGATAACACTGAAGCTTTCTTT
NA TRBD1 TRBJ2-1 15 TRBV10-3 CAISESGGAYNEQFF TGTGCCATCAGTGAGTCAGGGGGCGCTTACAATGAGCAGTTCTTC
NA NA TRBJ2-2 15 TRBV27 CASNLGRQATGELFF TGTGCCAGCAACCTGGGGAGGCAGGCCACCGGGGAGCTGTTTTTT
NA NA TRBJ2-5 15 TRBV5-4 CASSLDGGVQETQYF TGTGCCAGCAGCTTGGACGGGGGAGTTCAAGAGACCCAGTACTTC
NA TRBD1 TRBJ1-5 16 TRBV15 CATSRDRTGGGQPQHF TGTGCCACCAGCAGAGATCGGACAGGGGGTGGTCAGCCCCAGCATTTT
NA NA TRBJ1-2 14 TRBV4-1 CASSQERDYYGYTF TGCGCCAGCAGCCAAGAGCGGGACTACTATGGCTACACCTTC